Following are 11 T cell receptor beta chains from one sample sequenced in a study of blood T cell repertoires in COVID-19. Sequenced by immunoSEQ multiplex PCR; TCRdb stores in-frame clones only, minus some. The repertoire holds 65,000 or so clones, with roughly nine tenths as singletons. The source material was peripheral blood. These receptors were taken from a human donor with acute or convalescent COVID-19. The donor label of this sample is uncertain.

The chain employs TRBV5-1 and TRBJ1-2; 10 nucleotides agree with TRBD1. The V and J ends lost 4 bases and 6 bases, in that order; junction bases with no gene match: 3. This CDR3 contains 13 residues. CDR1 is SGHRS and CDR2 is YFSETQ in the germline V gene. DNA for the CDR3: TGCGCCAGCAGCACCGGGACAGGGGATGGCTACACCTTC. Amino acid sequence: CASSTGTGDGYTF. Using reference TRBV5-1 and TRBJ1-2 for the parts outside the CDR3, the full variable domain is KAGVTQTPRYLIKTRGQQVTLSCSPISGHRSVSWYQQTPGQGLQFLFEYFSETQRNKGNFPGRFSGRQFSNSRSEMNVSTLELGDSALYLCASSTGTGDGYTFGSGTRLTVV.

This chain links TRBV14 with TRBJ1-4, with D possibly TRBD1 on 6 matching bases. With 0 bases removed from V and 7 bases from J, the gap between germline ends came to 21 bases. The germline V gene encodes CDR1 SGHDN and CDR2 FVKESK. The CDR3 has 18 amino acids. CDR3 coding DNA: TGTGCCAGCAGCCAAGATATGCCGGTGACAGGCAGTGGTGAAAAACTGTTTTTT. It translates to CASSQDMPVTGSGEKLFF.

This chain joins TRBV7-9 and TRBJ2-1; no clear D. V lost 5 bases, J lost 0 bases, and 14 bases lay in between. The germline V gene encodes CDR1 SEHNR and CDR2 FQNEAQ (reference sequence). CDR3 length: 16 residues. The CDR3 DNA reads TGTGCCAGCAGCGACGAGTGGGCAGACTCCTACAATGAGCAGTTCTTC. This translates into CASSDEWADSYNEQFF.

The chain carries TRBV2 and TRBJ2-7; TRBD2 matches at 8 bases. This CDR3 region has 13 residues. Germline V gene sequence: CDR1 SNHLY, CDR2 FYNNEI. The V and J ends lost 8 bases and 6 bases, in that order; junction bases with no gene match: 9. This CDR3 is CASREGLGFEQYF. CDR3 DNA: TGTGCCAGCCGGGAGGGACTAGGGTTCGAGCAGTACTTC.

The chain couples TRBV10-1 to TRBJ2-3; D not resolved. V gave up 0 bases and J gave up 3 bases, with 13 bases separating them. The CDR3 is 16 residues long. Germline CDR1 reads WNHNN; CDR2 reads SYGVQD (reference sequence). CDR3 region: CASSESKPVGTDTQYF. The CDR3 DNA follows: TGCGCCAGCAGTGAGTCGAAGCCGGTTGGTACAGATACGCAGTATTTT.

The chain's CDR3 is CASSKWRRNTEAFF. Here the CDR3 DNA reads TGTGCCAGCAGCAAATGGAGGAGGAACACTGAAGCTTTCTTT. The chain uses TRBV21-1 and TRBJ1-1. TRBV21-1 corresponds to a pseudogene. The CDR3 loop spans 14 amino acids.

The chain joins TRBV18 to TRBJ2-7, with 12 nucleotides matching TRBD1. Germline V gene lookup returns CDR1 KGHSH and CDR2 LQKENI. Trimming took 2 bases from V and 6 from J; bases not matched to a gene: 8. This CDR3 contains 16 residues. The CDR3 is CASSPGTGGVYSEQYV. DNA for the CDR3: TGTGCCAGCTCACCAGGGACAGGGGGCGTATATAGCGAGCAGTACGTC.

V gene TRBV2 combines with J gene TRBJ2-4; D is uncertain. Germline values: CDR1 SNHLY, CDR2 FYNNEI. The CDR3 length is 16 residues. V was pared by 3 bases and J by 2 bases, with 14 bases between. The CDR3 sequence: CASSEGTLATKNIQYF. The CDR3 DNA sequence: TGTGCCAGCAGTGAGGGCACTCTGGCCACCAAAAACATTCAGTACTTC.

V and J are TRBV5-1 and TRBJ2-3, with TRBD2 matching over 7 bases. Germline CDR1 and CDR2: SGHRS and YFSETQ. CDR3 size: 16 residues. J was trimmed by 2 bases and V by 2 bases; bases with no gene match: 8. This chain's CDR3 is CASSFNLAGPTDTQYF. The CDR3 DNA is TGCGCCAGCAGCTTCAACTTAGCGGGCCCCACAGATACGCAGTATTTT.

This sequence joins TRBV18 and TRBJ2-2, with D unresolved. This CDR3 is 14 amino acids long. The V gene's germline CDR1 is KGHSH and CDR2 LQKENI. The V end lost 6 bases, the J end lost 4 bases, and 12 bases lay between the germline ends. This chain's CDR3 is CASSQTRGTGELFF. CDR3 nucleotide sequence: TGTGCCAGCTCCCAGACTCGAGGCACCGGGGAGCTGTTTTTT.

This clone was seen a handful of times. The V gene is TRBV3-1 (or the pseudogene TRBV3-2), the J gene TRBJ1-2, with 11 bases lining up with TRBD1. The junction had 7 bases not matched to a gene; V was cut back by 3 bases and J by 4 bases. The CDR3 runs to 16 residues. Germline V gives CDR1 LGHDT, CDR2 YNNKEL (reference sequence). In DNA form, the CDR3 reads TGTGCCAGCAGCCAGAAGGGGACAGGGGGTCGCTATGGCTACACCTTC. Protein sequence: CASSQKGTGGRYGYTF.